The T cell receptor (beta chain) under discussion was sequenced for a study of somatic mutations in cytotoxic T cells in rheumatoid arthritis. Generated by immunoSEQ multiplex PCR, the TCRdb table keeps only in-frame clones and is missing some. Among 14,000 or so clones listed, 65% to 75% were seen once. This CDR3 is 17 amino acids long. Looked up from germline, CDR1 is MGHRA and CDR2 is YSYEKL. Trimming removed 0 bases at V and 0 bases at J, with 14 bases between. The clonotype originates from an adult with rheumatoid arthritis. The sequencing sample was made of CD8+ T cells sorted from blood. This rearrangement joins TRBV4-1 to TRBJ1-2; weak D call: TRBD1 (5 bases). CDR3 region: CASSQEGGVGANYGYTF. CDR3 nucleotides: TGCGCCAGCAGCCAAGAGGGGGGGGTCGGGGCTAACTATGGCTACACCTTC.